This TCR beta chain came from a study of shared clonotypes between healthy human individuals. The V end lost 1 base, the J end lost 1 base, and 10 bases lay between the germline ends. The germline gives CDR1 SEHNR, CDR2 FQNEAQ (reference sequence). The CDR3 has 15 amino acids. Method: immunoSEQ multiplex PCR; TCRdb's copy keeps in-frame clones and lacks some. The repertoire consists of about 2,200,000 clones, with about 92% occurring once and the leading ten covering 1.7%. CD45RO-negative, CCR7-selected cells formed the naive CD8 fraction, which excluded terminally differentiated effector memory CD45RA+ cells. Nashville, Tennessee was home to all donors, each a Caucasian adult.

V usage is TRBV7-9 and J usage is TRBJ1-1; D remains unclear. Sequencing input: naive CD8+ T cells from PBMCs. The receptor was derived from a man younger than 35 in good health. Some clones in this sample may be carry-over from other donors' samples. In DNA form, the CDR3 reads TGTGCCAGCAGCTTAGGTCTGGGCAGGAACACTGAAGCTTTCTTT. The encoded protein is CASSLGLGRNTEAFF.